These 14 T cell receptor beta chains originate from one sample sequenced in a study of OX40 agonist ivuxolimab in advanced cancers. TCRdb's copy holds only in-frame clones and misses some; the assay was immunoSEQ multiplex PCR. The table includes some 100,000 clones, just over 90% detected once. This specimen was CD4+ or CD8+ T cells sorted from blood, taken in a trial of the OX40 agonist ivuxolimab. These receptors were taken from an adult with an advanced solid tumor such as melanoma, head and neck, liver or kidney cancer.

CDR3 amino acids: CASRTWTGGTDTQYF. The DNA for the CDR3 is TGTGCCAGCAGAACATGGACAGGAGGCACAGATACGCAGTATTTT. The chain uses TRBV6-6 and TRBJ2-3, with 7 bases matching TRBD1. The length of the CDR3 is 15 residues. Germline CDR1 reads MNHNY; CDR2 reads SVGAGI (reference sequence). Trimming removed 6 bases from V and 1 base from J; junction bases left unmatched: 7.

J is TRBJ2-7 and V is TRBV13; 8 bases match TRBD2. The germline V gene has CDR1 PRHDT and CDR2 FYEKMQ (reference sequence). V lost 0 bases, J lost 3 bases, and 19 bases stayed unmatched. The CDR3 has 20 residues. The CDR3 sequence: CASSLGGHASGQNRYYEQYF. CDR3 coding DNA: TGTGCCAGCAGCTTAGGGGGGCACGCTAGCGGGCAAAATAGATACTACGAGCAGTACTTC. The full variable domain, in which reference TRBV13 and TRBJ2-7 provide the parts outside the CDR3, is AAGVIQSPRHLIKEKRETATLKCYPIPRHDTVYWYQQGPGQDPQFLISFYEKMQSDKGSIPDRFSAQQFSDYHSELNMSSLELGDSALYFCASSLGGHASGQNRYYEQYFGPGTRLTVT.

V is TRBV7-2 and J is TRBJ2-2; TRBD1 matches at 7 bases. CDR1 is SGHTA and CDR2 is FQGNSA in the germline V gene. The CDR3 runs to 13 residues. With 4 bases clipped from V and 6 bases from J, the junction kept 2 bases outside the gene matches. In DNA form, the CDR3 reads TGTGCCAGCAGCTCTGACAGGGCCGGGGAGCTGTTTTTT. As protein: CASSSDRAGELFF.

This clone has more than one count but fewer than ten. J is TRBJ2-4 and V is TRBV18, with a tentative D call TRBD2 (6 bases). The CDR3 contains 15 residues. Trimming shortened V by 0 bases and J by 7 bases, and 13 bases separated the two germline ends. The V gene's germline CDR1 is KGHSH and CDR2 LQKENI. The CDR3 DNA follows: TGTGCCAGCTCACCACCTCCCGGGAGTCACAACATTCAGTACTTC. It yields the protein CASSPPPGSHNIQYF.

The genes are TRBV19 and TRBJ2-5; 9 bases are shared with TRBD2. J was trimmed by 5 bases and V by 5 bases; bases with no gene match: 6. CDR1 is LNHDA and CDR2 is SQIVND in the germline V gene (reference sequence). This CDR3 spans 14 amino acids. CDR3 amino acids: CASSAGLARETQYF. Written as DNA, the CDR3 is TGTGCCAGTAGTGCGGGACTAGCCAGGGAGACCCAGTACTTC.

V usage is TRBV19 and J usage is TRBJ2-3; no definite D call. This CDR3 is 15 amino acids long. The germline gives CDR1 LNHDA, CDR2 SQIVND (reference sequence). V dropped 5 bases and J dropped 0 bases, with 12 bases sitting between them. The CDR3 DNA is TGTGCCAGTAGTTCGACTTGGCGAAGCACAGATACGCAGTATTTT. Amino acids: CASSSTWRSTDTQYF.

This chain links TRBV28 with TRBJ2-3, with 12 bases lining up with TRBD2. The V gene end was trimmed by 2 bases and the J gene end by 5 bases; junction bases not matched to a gene: 5. In germline, CDR1 is MDHEN, CDR2 SYDVKM. This CDR3 region has 16 residues. The DNA for the CDR3 is TGTGCCAGCAGTTTACTGACTAGCGGGAGCCAAGATACGCAGTATTTT. It specifies CASSLLTSGSQDTQYF.

V is TRBV28 and J is TRBJ2-7; D ambiguous. Germline CDR1 MDHEN, CDR2 SYDVKM. V was trimmed by 5 bases and J by 1 base, leaving 9 bases between them. CDR3 length equals 13 residues. CDR3 DNA: TGTGCCAGCAGTCTCGGGCGGTCCTACGAGCAGTACTTC. This encodes CASSLGRSYEQYF.

The chain uses TRBV28 and TRBJ2-7; D ambiguous. The V gene's germline CDR1 is MDHEN and CDR2 SYDVKM. V was clipped by 5 bases and J by 6 bases, with 5 bases between them. There are 10 residues in the CDR3. CDR3 residues: CASSASEQYF. In nucleotides, the CDR3 is TGTGCCAGCAGTGCCAGCGAGCAGTACTTC.

The chain recombines TRBV27 with TRBJ2-7; 8 bases fit TRBD1. The CDR3 runs to 14 residues. The germline V gene has CDR1 MNHEY and CDR2 SMNVEV (reference sequence). With V trimmed by 7 bases and J by 0 bases, 5 bases remained unmatched. The CDR3 spells CASNTGGSSYEQYF. DNA for the CDR3: TGTGCCAGCAACACAGGGGGAAGCTCCTACGAGCAGTACTTC.

V gene TRBV6-5 combines with J gene TRBJ2-3; TRBD2 matches at 11 bases. With V trimmed by 4 bases and J by 2 bases, 5 bases remained unmatched. Germline-derived CDR1 and CDR2 are MNHEY and SVGAGI. CDR3 length equals 16 residues. The CDR3 loop is CASSSRLAGFTDTQYF. Written as DNA, the CDR3 is TGTGCCAGCAGTTCGCGACTAGCGGGATTCACAGATACGCAGTATTTT.

The genes are TRBV7-6 and TRBJ1-4; TRBD1 matches at 7 bases. The trim removed 5 bases at V and 3 bases at J, leaving 6 bases unmatched. Germline values: CDR1 SGHVS, CDR2 FNYEAQ. The CDR3 loop spans 15 amino acids. CDR3 DNA: TGTGCCAGCAGCCGAGGGGGACAGCCTAATGAAAAACTGTTTTTT. Translation gives CASSRGGQPNEKLFF.

V and J are TRBV6-5 and TRBJ2-1; no clear D gene. From germline, CDR1 is MNHEY and CDR2 SVGAGI. This CDR3 has 15 residues. Trimming removed 7 bases at V and 6 bases at J, with 19 bases between. CDR3 in amino acids: CASNPTPLYPNEQFF. CDR3 DNA: TGTGCCAGCAACCCGACACCGCTCTACCCCAATGAGCAGTTCTTC.

This clone was picked up one time. The chain couples TRBV28 to TRBJ1-6, with a weak D call TRBD1 (6 bases). Germline assignment: CDR1 MDHEN and CDR2 SYDVKM. The CDR3 is 14 residues long. V was pared by 6 bases and J by 13 bases, with 19 bases between. The CDR3 is CASRPPGHRIPLHF. The CDR3, as DNA: TGTGCCAGCAGACCTCCGGGACATAGGATCCCCCTCCACTTT. Full variable domain (remainder filled in from reference TRBV28 and TRBJ1-6): DVKVTQSSRYLVKRTGEKVFLECVQDMDHENMFWYRQDPGLGLRLIYFSYDVKMKEKGDIPEGYSVSREKKERFSLILESASTNQTSMYLCASRPPGHRIPLHFGNGTRLTVT.